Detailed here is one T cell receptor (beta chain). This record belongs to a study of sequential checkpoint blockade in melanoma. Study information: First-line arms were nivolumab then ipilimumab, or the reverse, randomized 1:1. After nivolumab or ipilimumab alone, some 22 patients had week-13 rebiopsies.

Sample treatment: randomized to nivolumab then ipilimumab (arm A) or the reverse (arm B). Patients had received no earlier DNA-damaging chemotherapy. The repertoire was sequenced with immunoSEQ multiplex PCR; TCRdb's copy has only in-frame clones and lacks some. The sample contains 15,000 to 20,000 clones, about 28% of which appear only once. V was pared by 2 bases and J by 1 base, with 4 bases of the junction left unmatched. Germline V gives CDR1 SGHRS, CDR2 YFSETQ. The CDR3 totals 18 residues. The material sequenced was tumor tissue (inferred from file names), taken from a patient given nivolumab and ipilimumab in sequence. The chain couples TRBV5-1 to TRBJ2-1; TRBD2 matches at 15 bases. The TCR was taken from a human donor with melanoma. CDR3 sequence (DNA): TGCGCCAGCAGCTTCCCGGGACTAGCGGGAGGTTCCTACAATGAGCAGTTCTTC. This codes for CASSFPGLAGGSYNEQFF.